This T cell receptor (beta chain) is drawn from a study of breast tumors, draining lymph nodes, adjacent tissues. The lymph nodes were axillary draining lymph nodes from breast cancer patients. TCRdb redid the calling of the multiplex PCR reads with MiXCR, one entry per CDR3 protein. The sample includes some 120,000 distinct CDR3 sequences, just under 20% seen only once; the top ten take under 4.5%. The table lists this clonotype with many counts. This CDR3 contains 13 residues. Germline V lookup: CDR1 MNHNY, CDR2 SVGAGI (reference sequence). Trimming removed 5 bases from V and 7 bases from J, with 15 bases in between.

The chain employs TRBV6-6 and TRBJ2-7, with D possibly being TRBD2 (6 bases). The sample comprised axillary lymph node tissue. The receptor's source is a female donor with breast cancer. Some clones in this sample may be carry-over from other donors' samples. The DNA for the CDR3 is TGTGCCAGCAGTGAGGGGAGGTTTAGGGAGCAGTACTTC. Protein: CASSEGRFREQYF.